This TCR beta chain was recorded in a study of blood T cell repertoires in COVID-19. The table came from immunoSEQ multiplex PCR; TCRdb's copy has only in-frame clones and leaves some out. The table shows 100,000 to 150,000 clones, with around 81% occurring only once. V dropped 0 bases and J dropped 0 bases, with 9 bases sitting between them. From germline, CDR1 is SGHDT and CDR2 YYEEEE. The CDR3 contains 15 residues. The chain links TRBV5-6 to TRBJ1-1; weak D call: TRBD1 (5 bases). The receptor comes from a man aged 40-50 years with active or convalescent COVID-19. Material for sequencing was peripheral blood. The chain's CDR3 is CASSLVGQMNTEAFF. The CDR3 nucleotides read TGTGCCAGCAGCTTGGTGGGGCAGATGAACACTGAAGCTTTCTTT.